A single sample is the source of the 13 T cell receptor beta chains below, sequenced in a study of T cells after somatic rescue of genetic block (dated by TCRdb to the early 2020s). The protocol used for the library was the immunoSEQ multiplex PCR assay. The table comes from immuneACCESS by way of TCRdb, which keeps in-frame sequences with V and J called. Part of the clones is missing from these tables; in studies checked, under half for an unresolved V gene and the rest for unknown reasons. The sample profile shows under 150,000 clones; approximately 90% of them were found once. Of the sample, about 1.5% is held by the ten largest clones. The sample taken for sequencing was peripheral blood mononuclear cells (PBMCs). Every receptor here comes from a young woman.

The chain has TRBV11-2 and TRBJ2-7; tentatively, D is TRBD1 (5 bases). Germline CDR1 SGHAT, CDR2 FQNNGV. V dropped 1 base and J dropped 0 bases, with 7 bases sitting between them. CDR3 length equals 14 residues. The CDR3 reads CASSLGGNSYEQYF. The CDR3 DNA is TGTGCCAGCAGCTTAGGGGGCAACTCCTACGAGCAGTACTTC.

The chain couples TRBV9 to TRBJ2-3; TRBD1 aligns across 10 bases. The length of the CDR3 is 17 residues. Trimming took 0 bases from V and 1 from J; bases not matched to a gene: 5. Germline CDR1 is SGDLS and CDR2 is YYNGEE. CDR3 sequence reads: CASSVVTGGEGTDTQYF. DNA of the CDR3: TGTGCCAGCAGCGTAGTGACAGGGGGCGAGGGCACAGATACGCAGTATTTT.

The chain links TRBV19 to TRBJ2-1, with a possible D match to TRBD2 (5 bases). Trimming removed 4 bases from V and 9 bases from J, with 10 bases in between. Germline assignment: CDR1 LNHDA and CDR2 SQIVND (reference sequence). This CDR3 comprises 12 residues. CDR3 nucleotide sequence: TGTGCCAGTAGTACATTAGCGAGTGAGCAGTTCTTC. This codes for CASSTLASEQFF.

The chain's CDR3 is CASSRTSGGEQFF. CDR3 bases: TGCGCCAGCAGCAGGACTAGCGGGGGTGAGCAGTTCTTC. The chain links TRBV5-1 to TRBJ2-1, with 13 positions matching TRBD2. Unmatched junction bases numbered 1, after V lost 4 bases and J lost 9 bases. Germline-derived CDR1 and CDR2 are SGHRS and YFSETQ. This CDR3 comprises 13 residues.

The rearrangement links TRBV7-9 to TRBJ1-2, with a possible D match to TRBD1 (5 bases). The CDR3 is 13 amino acids. Trimming left V 3 bases short and J 7 bases short, with 12 bases between. Looked up from germline, CDR1 is SEHNR and CDR2 is FQNEAQ (reference sequence). The CDR3 DNA sequence: TGTGCCAGCAGCTTCGGGACCCCGGGTGGCTACACCTTC. Its protein is CASSFGTPGGYTF.

A single count supports this clone. This chain joins TRBV7-3 and TRBJ1-6, with 8 bases identical to TRBD1. Germline CDR1 reads SGHTA; CDR2 reads FQGTGA. V lost 6 bases and J lost 8; bases outside the gene matches: 3. The CDR3 sequence is 13 residues long. The CDR3 DNA sequence: TGTGCCAGCAGTACAGGGGGTTATTCACCCCTCCACTTT. As protein: CASSTGGYSPLHF.

The CDR3 loop reads CASSLGASGGAGEQYF. The CDR3 DNA reads as TGTGCCAGCAGCTTAGGGGCTAGCGGGGGGGCAGGCGAGCAGTACTTC. The V call is TRBV11-3, the J call TRBJ2-7, with 12 nucleotides matching TRBD2. The CDR3 extends over 16 amino acids. Looked up from germline, CDR1 is SGHNT and CDR2 is YENEEA. With 1 base clipped from V and 6 bases from J, the junction kept 7 bases outside the gene matches.

The V gene is TRBV4-1, the J gene TRBJ2-2; the match to TRBD2 covers 7 bases. Germline loops: CDR1 MGHRA, CDR2 YSYEKL. The V and J ends lost 4 bases and 0 bases, in that order; junction bases with no gene match: 5. This CDR3 contains 16 residues. The CDR3 loop is CASSPRAGANTGELFF. The CDR3 region has the DNA TGCGCCAGCAGCCCCCGGGCGGGGGCGAACACCGGGGAGCTGTTTTTT.

The rearrangement links TRBV30 to TRBJ2-1, with 8 bases fitting TRBD2. The CDR3 spans 15 residues. Trimming removed 0 bases from V and 6 bases from J; junction bases left unmatched: 7. Germline V CDR1 and CDR2: GTSNPN, SVGIG (reference sequence). The CDR3 DNA reads TGTGCCTGGAGTGTAAGAGTAGCGGGGCCCAATGAGCAGTTCTTC. The encoded protein is CAWSVRVAGPNEQFF.

V gene TRBV6-5 combines with J gene TRBJ1-1; D is unresolved. This CDR3 region has 14 residues. The germline V gene has CDR1 MNHEY and CDR2 SVGAGI. V lost 4 bases, J lost 0 bases, and 9 bases lay in between. For the CDR3, the DNA is TGTGCCAGCAGTTCAACAGATATGAACACTGAAGCTTTCTTT. This encodes CASSSTDMNTEAFF.

Many counts were recorded for this clone. The chain couples TRBV5-5 to TRBJ1-2; unclear D gene. The V gene lost 3 bases and the J gene lost 0 bases, with 18 bases spanning the gap. This CDR3 contains 17 residues. Per the germline V gene, CDR1 is SGHKS and CDR2 is YYEKEE (reference sequence). The CDR3 bases are TGTGCCAGCAGCTCGCTCACTCGCGACATGTCTAACTATGGCTACACCTTC. Translating gives CASSSLTRDMSNYGYTF.

This rearrangement joins TRBV5-1 to TRBJ1-4; D unclear. V lost 4 bases and J 0 bases, leaving 13 bases between the germline ends. The CDR3 extends over 16 amino acids. Germline V gene data show CDR1 as SGHRS and CDR2 as YFSETQ. CDR3 DNA: TGCGCCAGCAGCCTGGGCCTGGCGGCAACTAATGAAAAACTGTTTTTT. Translated: CASSLGLAATNEKLFF.

This chain connects TRBV30 to TRBJ2-5; 14 bases fit TRBD2. Germline-derived CDR1 and CDR2 are GTSNPN and SVGIG (reference sequence). The ends lost 5 bases at V and 7 bases at J; junction bases unmatched: 3. The CDR3 length is 13 residues. This CDR3 reads CAWGLAGGGTQYF. The CDR3, as DNA: TGTGCCTGGGGACTAGCGGGGGGCGGGACCCAGTACTTC. The full variable domain, completed using reference TRBV30 and TRBJ2-5, is SQTIHQWPATLVQPVGSPLSLECTVEGTSNPNLYWYRQAAGRGLQLLFYSVGIGQISSEVPQNLSASRPQDRQFILSSKKLLLSDSGFYLCAWGLAGGGTQYFGPGTRLLVL.